Presented here are 23 T cell receptor beta chains from one specimen sequenced in a study of T-cell reconstitution after alpha-beta-depleted transplantation in children. Unique molecular identifiers were used in preparing the TCRbeta library. One entry per CDR3 protein results from TCRdb running MiXCR on the PCR reads. The table lists some 600,000 distinct CDR3 sequences, around a sixth of them singletons. Source: PBMCs from the stem cell graft donor, taken from the stem cell graft. The receptors were sampled from a human donor who donated a stem cell graft to a child with acute myeloid leukemia.

Comment on this clonotype: A much larger clone differs by one base, so this may be a read error. The CDR3 end shows no conserved phenylalanine or tryptophan, and so a read error is likely. The chain joins TRBV27 to TRBJ2-7, with D maybe TRBD2 (5 bases). V was clipped by 10 bases and J by 2 bases, with 9 bases between them. This CDR3 spans 11 amino acids. Germline V gives CDR1 MNHEY, CDR2 SMNVEV (reference sequence). The CDR3 loop is CATGIPYEQYS. The DNA for the CDR3 is TGTGCCACCGGGATACCCTACGAGCAGTACTCC.

There are a few counts of this clonotype. DNA for the CDR3: TGCGCCAGCAGCCCGGGTCGAAAGGCCTACAATGAGCAGTTCTTC. Protein: CASSPGRKAYNEQFF. V and J are TRBV5-1 and TRBJ2-1; D remains unclear. The V and J ends lost 4 bases and 2 bases respectively, with 13 bases between them. This CDR3 comprises 15 residues. Germline V lookup: CDR1 SGHRS, CDR2 YFSETQ.

There are many counts of this clonotype. V and J are TRBV7-2 and TRBJ2-2, with a possible D match to TRBD2 (5 bases). V lost 0 bases and J 6 bases, leaving 11 bases between the germline ends. CDR3 size: 15 residues. Per the germline V gene, CDR1 is SGHTA and CDR2 is FQGNSA. The CDR3 spells CASSLALTMAGELFF. DNA of the CDR3: TGTGCCAGCAGCTTAGCGCTGACTATGGCCGGGGAGCTGTTTTTT.

V and J are TRBV7-6 and TRBJ2-3, with D hard to call. Germline V gene sequence: CDR1 SGHVS, CDR2 FNYEAQ. This CDR3 comprises 14 residues. Between the trimmed V and J ends, which lost 1 base and 3 bases, there was a span of 8 bases. CDR3 sequence reads: CASSLEAETDTQYF. CDR3 nucleotides: TGTGCCAGCAGCTTAGAGGCAGAGACAGATACGCAGTATTTT.

The CDR3 nucleotides are TGTGCCAGCAGCTTAGGCCGGGACAGGGTAAACAATGAGCAGTTCTTC. Translating gives CASSLGRDRVNNEQFF. The chain uses TRBV7-9 and TRBJ2-1; 9 positions agree with TRBD1. V shed 1 base and J 5 bases; nucleotides not matched to a gene: 6. CDR1 and CDR2 (germline): SEHNR, FQNEAQ (reference sequence). This CDR3 is built from 16 residues.

This clonotype was detected many times. V gene TRBV10-3 combines with J gene TRBJ2-7; TRBD1 might be the D (6 bases). This CDR3 contains 15 residues. Germline V gene data show CDR1 as ENHRY and CDR2 as SYGVKD. Trimming took 3 bases from V and 5 from J, leaving 17 bases between them. CDR3 nucleotide sequence: TGTGCCATCAGTGACTGGGGGCCCCAGGGTCACGAGCAGTACTTC. Protein: CAISDWGPQGHEQYF.

This clonotype was counted between two and nine times. The gene calls are TRBV20-1 and TRBJ2-1, with 11 bases lining up with TRBD2. Germline CDR1 reads DFQATT; CDR2 reads SNEGSKA (reference sequence). The CDR3 runs to 18 residues. V shed 5 bases, J shed 5 bases, and the junction held 17 bases outside the gene matches. The CDR3 is CSAGEVAGGPLYHNEQFF. DNA for the CDR3: TGCAGTGCTGGGGAGGTAGCGGGGGGGCCCCTATACCACAATGAGCAGTTCTTC.

This chain links TRBV20-1 with TRBJ1-1, with D maybe TRBD1 (6 bases). Germline V gene sequence: CDR1 DFQATT, CDR2 SNEGSKA (reference sequence). The ends were cut back, 0 bases at V and 5 bases at J, with 16 bases in the middle. The CDR3 is 15 amino acids. CDR3 bases: TGCAGTGCTAGAGATTCGGGGGCTTCGGGAACTGAAGCTTTCTTT. Protein product: CSARDSGASGTEAFF.

J is TRBJ1-6 and V is TRBV4-3; D not resolved. Germline V gene sequence: CDR1 LGHNA, CDR2 YSLEER. The length of the CDR3 is 15 residues. Trimming stripped 0 bases from V and 6 bases from J, with 9 bases between. CDR3 sequence (DNA): TGCGCCAGCAGCCAAGATTGGCGGGGTAATTCACCCCTCCACTTT. As protein: CASSQDWRGNSPLHF.

This clonotype was seen a handful of times. The V call is TRBV7-2, the J call TRBJ2-7; D is unresolved. CDR1 SGHTA and CDR2 FQGNSA come from the germline V gene. V lost 5 bases, J lost 1 base, and 9 bases lay in between. The CDR3 contains 13 residues. The DNA for the CDR3 is TGTGCCAGCAGCCCAGCAAATTCCTACGAGCAGTACGTC. This translates into CASSPANSYEQYV.

The chain is built from TRBV7-3 and TRBJ2-1, with D unresolved. Looked up from germline, CDR1 is SGHTA and CDR2 is FQGTGA. V was pared by 5 bases and J by 0 bases, with 17 bases between. The CDR3 is made up of 17 amino acids. CDR3 loop: CASSPVEQPYSYNEQFF. The CDR3 DNA is TGTGCCAGCAGCCCCGTGGAACAACCTTACTCCTACAATGAGCAGTTCTTC.

This clonotype appeared many times. V gene TRBV4-3 combines with J gene TRBJ2-3; D ambiguous. The CDR3 consists of 13 residues. Germline-derived CDR1 and CDR2 are LGHNA and YSLEER. V lost 1 base and J 5 bases, leaving 7 bases between the germline ends. CDR3 residues: CASSQAQEDTQYF. CDR3 bases: TGCGCCAGCAGCCAAGCTCAGGAAGATACGCAGTATTTT.

The V and J genes are TRBV28 and TRBJ1-1, with D perhaps matching TRBD1 (6 bases). Trimming stripped 5 bases from V and 1 base from J, with 14 bases between. CDR1 MDHEN and CDR2 SYDVKM come from the germline V gene. The CDR3 totals 15 residues. The chain's CDR3 is CASSITGQRNTEAFF. The CDR3 nucleotides read TGTGCCAGCAGTATTACAGGGCAACGGAACACTGAAGCTTTCTTT.

The rearrangement uses TRBV7-9 and TRBJ2-1, with TRBD2 identical over 8 bases. Germline V CDR1 and CDR2: SEHNR, FQNEAQ (reference sequence). This CDR3 has 16 residues. The trim removed 5 bases at V and 8 bases at J, leaving 14 bases unmatched. CDR3 DNA: TGTGCCAGCAGCATGACCCCGGGGGGGTCCATACATGAGCAGTTCTTC. Protein product: CASSMTPGGSIHEQFF.

This clonotype has at least ten counts. This chain joins TRBV20-1 and TRBJ2-3; no clear D. Looked up from germline, CDR1 is DFQATT and CDR2 is SNEGSKA (reference sequence). V was pared by 6 bases and J by 2 bases, with 12 bases between. The length of the CDR3 is 13 residues. The CDR3 here is CSALNTVTDTQYF. The CDR3 coding sequence is TGCAGTGCCCTGAACACAGTCACAGATACGCAGTATTTT.

CDR3 sequence reads: CASSLRQYSDTQYF. The CDR3 region has the DNA TGTGCCAGCAGCTTACGCCAATATTCGGATACGCAGTATTTT. The chain has TRBV7-7 and TRBJ2-3; D remains unclear. Trimming stripped 2 bases from V and 6 bases from J, with 12 bases between. Germline V gene lookup returns CDR1 SSHAT and CDR2 FNYEAQ (reference sequence). This CDR3 spans 14 amino acids.

This clonotype was observed many times. The CDR3 DNA follows: TGCAGTGCCCGCCCCGGACGAAGAGAACAAGAGACCCAGTACTTC. It codes for CSARPGRREQETQYF. The genes are TRBV20-1 and TRBJ2-5; no clear D gene. Germline assignment: CDR1 DFQATT and CDR2 SNEGSKA (reference sequence). The CDR3 runs to 15 residues. The germline V and J ends were trimmed by 6 bases and 2 bases, with 19 bases remaining between them.

This clonotype was recorded many times. The V gene is TRBV20-1, the J gene TRBJ1-6; D unclear. Trimming took 0 bases from V and 6 from J, leaving 12 bases between them. The germline V gene has CDR1 DFQATT and CDR2 SNEGSKA (reference sequence). CDR3 length equals 15 residues. CDR3 DNA: TGCAGTGCTAGAGATAGGCAGGCGATTAATTCACCCCTCCACTTT. Its protein is CSARDRQAINSPLHF.

In this sample, this clonotype turned up many times. The V gene is TRBV29-1, the J gene TRBJ2-7, with D tentatively TRBD2 (6 bases). Germline V gives CDR1 SQVTM, CDR2 ANQGSEA. This CDR3 spans 13 amino acids. Trimming pared 6 bases from V and 2 bases from J, leaving 14 bases between. The CDR3, as DNA: TGCAGCGTCGTGGACGGGAGAACCTACGAGCAGTACGTC. This translates into CSVVDGRTYEQYV.

This clonotype has ten or more counts. The chain couples TRBV7-9 to TRBJ2-3, with 7 bases that match TRBD1. The CDR3 covers 16 residues. After removal of 5 bases from V and 0 bases from J, the junction contained 8 bases not matched to a gene. Germline V lookup: CDR1 SEHNR, CDR2 FQNEAQ (reference sequence). In nucleotides, the CDR3 is TGTGCCAGCAGCCCCATCAGACAGGGTAGCACAGATACGCAGTATTTT. This codes for CASSPIRQGSTDTQYF.

J is TRBJ1-2 and V is TRBV30; D is ambiguous. The V end was cut by 0 bases, the J end by 12 bases, with 11 bases between. The CDR3 sequence is 11 residues long. Germline V lookup: CDR1 GTSNPN, CDR2 SVGIG (reference sequence). The CDR3 sequence: CAWSVGSADTF. Here the CDR3 DNA reads TGTGCCTGGAGTGTAGGCTCGGCAGACACCTTC. The full variable domain, with the rest looked up from reference TRBV30 and TRBJ1-2, is SQTIHQWPATLVQPVGSPLSLECTVEGTSNPNLYWYRQAAGRGLQLLFYSVGIGQISSEVPQNLSASRPQDRQFILSSKKLLLSDSGFYLCAWSVGSADTFGSGTRLTVV.

This clonotype was found a few times. J is TRBJ2-1 and V is TRBV10-3; TRBD2 agrees at 8 bases. With 8 bases clipped from V and 5 bases from J, the junction kept 8 bases outside the gene matches. Germline V gives CDR1 ENHRY, CDR2 SYGVKD. The CDR3 consists of 14 residues. The CDR3 region has the DNA TGTGCCATCGAAACTAGCGGACTACACAATGAGCAGTTCTTC. It is translated as CAIETSGLHNEQFF.

This clonotype turned up a few times. The genes are TRBV5-1 and TRBJ2-5, with 7 bases fitting TRBD2. The ends lost 4 bases at V and 3 bases at J; junction bases unmatched: 9. This CDR3 comprises 15 residues. Germline loops: CDR1 SGHRS, CDR2 YFSETQ. CDR3 sequence reads: CASSQGRGVEETQYF. The CDR3 DNA is TGCGCCAGCAGCCAAGGTCGGGGGGTTGAAGAGACCCAGTACTTC. Together with reference TRBV5-1 and TRBJ2-5, the CDR3 gives the full variable domain: KAGVTQTPRYLIKTRGQQVTLSCSPISGHRSVSWYQQTPGQGLQFLFEYFSETQRNKGNFPGRFSGRQFSNSRSEMNVSTLELGDSALYLCASSQGRGVEETQYFGPGTRLLVL.